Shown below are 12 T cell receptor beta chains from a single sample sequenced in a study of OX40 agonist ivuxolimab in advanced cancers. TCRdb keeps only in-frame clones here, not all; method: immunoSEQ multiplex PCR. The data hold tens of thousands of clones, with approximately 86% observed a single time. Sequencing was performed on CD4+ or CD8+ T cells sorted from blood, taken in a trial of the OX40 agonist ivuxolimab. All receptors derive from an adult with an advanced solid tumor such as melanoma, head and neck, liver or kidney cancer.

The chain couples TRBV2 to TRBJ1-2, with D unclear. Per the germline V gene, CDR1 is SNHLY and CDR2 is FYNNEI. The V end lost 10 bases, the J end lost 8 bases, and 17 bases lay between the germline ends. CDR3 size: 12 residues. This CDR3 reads CATAAGRGGYTF. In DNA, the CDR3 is TGTGCCACCGCGGCCGGACGAGGAGGCTACACCTTC.

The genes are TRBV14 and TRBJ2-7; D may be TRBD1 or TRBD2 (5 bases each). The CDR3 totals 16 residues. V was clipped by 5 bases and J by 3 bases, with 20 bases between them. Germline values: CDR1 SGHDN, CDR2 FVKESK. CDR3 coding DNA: TGTGCCAGCAGCAAGAGGGGAAGAAGTGGCAGCTACGAGCAGTACTTC. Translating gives CASSKRGRSGSYEQYF.

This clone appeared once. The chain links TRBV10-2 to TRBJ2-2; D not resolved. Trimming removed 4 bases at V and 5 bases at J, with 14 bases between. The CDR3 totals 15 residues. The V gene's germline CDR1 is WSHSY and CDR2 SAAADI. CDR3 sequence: CASSVNPGTTGELFF. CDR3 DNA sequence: TGCGCCAGCAGTGTGAATCCGGGTACGACCGGGGAGCTGTTTTTT.

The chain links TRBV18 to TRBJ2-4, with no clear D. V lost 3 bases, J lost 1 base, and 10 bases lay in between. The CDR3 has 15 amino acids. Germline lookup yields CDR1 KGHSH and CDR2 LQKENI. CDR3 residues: CASSPQAAAKNIQYF. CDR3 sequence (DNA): TGTGCCAGCTCACCCCAAGCAGCGGCCAAAAACATTCAGTACTTC. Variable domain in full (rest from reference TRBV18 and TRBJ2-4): NAGVMQNPRHLVRRRGQEARLRCSPMKGHSHVYWYRQLPEEGLKFMVYLQKENIIDESGMPKERFSAEFPKEGPSILRIQQVVRGDSAAYFCASSPQAAAKNIQYFGAGTRLSVL.

Here the CDR3 DNA reads TGCGCCAGCAGCCAGGTTCGGTGGACCCGAGGCTACAATGAGCAGTTCTTC. This gives the protein CASSQVRWTRGYNEQFF. The J gene is TRBJ2-1, the V gene TRBV4-1; D uncertain. Germline V gene data show CDR1 as MGHRA and CDR2 as YSYEKL. The CDR3 length is 17 residues. V lost 3 bases, J lost 3 bases, and 18 bases lay in between.

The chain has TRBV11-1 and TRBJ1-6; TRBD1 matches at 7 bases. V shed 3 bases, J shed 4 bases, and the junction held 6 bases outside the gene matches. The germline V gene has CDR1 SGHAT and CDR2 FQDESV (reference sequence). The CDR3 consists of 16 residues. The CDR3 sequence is CASSFGTARYNSPLHF. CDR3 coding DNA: TGTGCCAGCAGCTTCGGGACAGCGCGATATAATTCACCCCTCCACTTT.

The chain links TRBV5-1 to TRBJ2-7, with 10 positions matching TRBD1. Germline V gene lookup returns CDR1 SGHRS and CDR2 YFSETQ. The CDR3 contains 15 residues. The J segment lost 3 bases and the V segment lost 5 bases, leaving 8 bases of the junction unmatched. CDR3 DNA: TGCGCCAGCAGGCAAAATGGACAGGGGGACTACGAGCAGTACTTC. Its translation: CASRQNGQGDYEQYF.

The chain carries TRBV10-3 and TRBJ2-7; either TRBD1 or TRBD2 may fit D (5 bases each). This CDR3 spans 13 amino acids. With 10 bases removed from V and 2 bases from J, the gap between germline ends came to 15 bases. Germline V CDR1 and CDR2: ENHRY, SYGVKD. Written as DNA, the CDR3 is TGTGCCACCGAATCCGGGACGGCCTACGAGCAGTACTTC. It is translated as CATESGTAYEQYF.

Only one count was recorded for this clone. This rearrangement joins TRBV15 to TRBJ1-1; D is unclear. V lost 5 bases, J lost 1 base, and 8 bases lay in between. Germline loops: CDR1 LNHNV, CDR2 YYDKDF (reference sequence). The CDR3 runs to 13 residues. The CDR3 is CATSVGQNTEAFF. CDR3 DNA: TGTGCCACCAGCGTCGGTCAGAACACTGAAGCTTTCTTT.

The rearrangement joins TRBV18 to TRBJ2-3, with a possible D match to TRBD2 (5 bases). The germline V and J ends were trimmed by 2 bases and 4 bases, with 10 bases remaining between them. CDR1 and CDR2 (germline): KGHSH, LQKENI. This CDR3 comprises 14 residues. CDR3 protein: CASSPGETADTQYF. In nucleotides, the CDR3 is TGTGCCAGCTCACCAGGGGAGACCGCAGATACGCAGTATTTT.

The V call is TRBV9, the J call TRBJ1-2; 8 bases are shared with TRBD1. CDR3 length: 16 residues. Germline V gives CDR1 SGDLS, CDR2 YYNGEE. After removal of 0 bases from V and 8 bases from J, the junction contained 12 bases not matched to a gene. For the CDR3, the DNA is TGTGCCAGCAGCGTAGCTTACCAGGGACAGGAAGGCGGCTACACCTTC. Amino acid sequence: CASSVAYQGQEGGYTF.

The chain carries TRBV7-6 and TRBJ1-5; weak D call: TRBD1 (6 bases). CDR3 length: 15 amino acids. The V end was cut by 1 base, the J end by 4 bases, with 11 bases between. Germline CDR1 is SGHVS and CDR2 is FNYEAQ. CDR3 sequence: CASSLGSGDNQPQHF. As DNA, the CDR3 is TGTGCCAGCAGCTTAGGGTCAGGGGATAATCAGCCCCAGCATTTT.